Presented here are 22 T cell receptor beta chains from one specimen sequenced in a study of CD8+CD57+ T cells in acquired aplastic anemia listed by TCRdb under 2018. Patients chosen for sequencing had shown expansion of CD8+CD57+ cells by flow cytometry. Sequencing instrument: Illumina HiSeq 2000. Profiling of TCR beta VDJ combinations and CDR3 sequences used genomic DNA as the template. Starting from the raw public reads, TCRdb applied fastp trimming at Q25, assembled clones with MiXCR and retained in-frame beta chains. A single entry per CDR3 protein holds the most common genes and DNA from its merged rows. Present in this sample are 400,000 to 600,000 distinct CDR3 sequences, less than 35% of which were seen just once. Roughly 0.89% of the sample belongs to the ten largest clones. Sequenced input: sorted CD4+, CD8+, or CD8+CD57+ T cells (not recorded which) from PBMCs. These receptors were obtained from a human donor with aplastic anemia.

A note on this clonotype: The junction and the germline gene differ at one end; a read error may be behind it. V gene TRBV5-6 combines with J gene TRBJ1-5; D is undetermined. The CDR3 spans 16 residues. Germline V lookup: CDR1 SGHDT, CDR2 YYEEEE. CDR3 loop: CASSLRTDLSNRPQHF. The DNA of the CDR3 is TGTGCCAGCAGCCTAAGGACGGACCTTAGCAATCGGCCCCAGCATTTT.

This chain uses TRBV19 with TRBJ2-7; TRBD1 or TRBD2 may be the D gene (6 bases each). CDR1 and CDR2 (germline): LNHDA, SQIVND (reference sequence). The CDR3 covers 17 residues. Trimming left V 5 bases short and J 0 bases short, with 20 bases between. The CDR3 bases are TGTGCCAGTAGTTTTGAATGGGGGGCCGGGAGCTCCTACGAGCAGTACTTC. This sequence encodes CASSFEWGAGSSYEQYF.

The sample holds many counts of this clonotype. The chain is built from TRBV7-3 and TRBJ1-1; D remains ambiguous. The germline V gene encodes CDR1 SGHTA and CDR2 FQGTGA. The CDR3 totals 13 residues. V dropped 4 bases and J dropped 1 base, with 7 bases sitting between them. The DNA of the CDR3 is TGTGCCAGCAGCTCGGACGGGAACACTGAAGCTTTCTTT. This translates into CASSSDGNTEAFF.

This clonotype was seen only a few times. The gene calls are TRBV30 and TRBJ2-3; 7 bases fit TRBD2. This CDR3 has 11 amino acids. V gave up 4 bases and J gave up 9 bases; unmatched junction bases: 4. From germline, CDR1 is GTSNPN and CDR2 SVGIG (reference sequence). The CDR3 sequence: CAWIQGGTQYF. CDR3 coding DNA: TGTGCCTGGATCCAGGGAGGGACGCAGTATTTT.

This clonotype was seen only a few times. The chain has TRBV10-3 and TRBJ1-2, with D perhaps TRBD1 (6 bases). CDR3 size: 14 residues. With 4 bases removed from V and 5 bases from J, the gap between germline ends came to 14 bases. The germline V gene encodes CDR1 ENHRY and CDR2 SYGVKD. CDR3 sequence: CAISAGAGLYGYTF. For the CDR3, the DNA is TGTGCCATCAGTGCGGGGGCCGGATTGTATGGCTACACCTTC.

This clonotype showed up just once. The chain combines TRBV11-3 with TRBJ2-1; D is undetermined. The germline gives CDR1 SGHNT, CDR2 YENEEA. The CDR3 is 12 residues long. V gave up 5 bases and J gave up 4 bases, with 6 bases separating them. Here the CDR3 reads CASSRPYNEQFF. CDR3 nucleotide sequence: TGTGCCAGCAGCCGGCCTTACAATGAGCAGTTCTTC.

This clonotype appeared a few times. This rearrangement joins TRBV2 to TRBJ2-7, with 12 bases lining up with TRBD2. CDR3 size: 16 residues. The V gene end was trimmed by 5 bases and the J gene end by 2 bases; junction bases not matched to a gene: 7. CDR1 is SNHLY, CDR2 FYNNEI, per germline. In DNA, the CDR3 is TGTGCCAGCAGTTCCGGGACTAGCGGGTCGGCCTACGAGCAGTACTTC. This codes for CASSSGTSGSAYEQYF.

This clonotype was observed a single time. V is TRBV6-1 and J is TRBJ2-3, with TRBD2 matching 8 bases. Germline V gene sequence: CDR1 MNHNS, CDR2 SASEGT. The CDR3 contains 14 residues. The J segment lost 10 bases and the V segment lost 6 bases, leaving 12 bases of the junction unmatched. The CDR3 protein is CASSFYSGAEAQYF. The DNA of the CDR3 is TGTGCCAGCAGCTTTTATAGCGGGGCCGAGGCGCAGTATTTT.

V usage is TRBV2 and J usage is TRBJ1-5; 9 bases agree with TRBD1. V shed 5 bases, J shed 4 bases, and the junction held 6 bases outside the gene matches. Germline assignment: CDR1 SNHLY and CDR2 FYNNEI. The CDR3 totals 15 residues. In nucleotides, the CDR3 is TGTGCCAGCAGTAAACAGGGGGCCGGGAATCAGCCCCAGCATTTT. It specifies CASSKQGAGNQPQHF.

The chain combines TRBV15 with TRBJ2-3; 11 bases are a match to TRBD2. CDR1 and CDR2 (germline): LNHNV, YYDKDF (reference sequence). The CDR3 spans 18 residues. The V segment lost 0 bases and the J segment 5 bases; nucleotides outside the gene matches: 10. The CDR3 reads CATSREKKLAGVLDTQYF. Here the CDR3 DNA reads TGTGCCACCAGCAGAGAGAAGAAACTAGCGGGAGTCCTAGATACGCAGTATTTT.

The chain carries TRBV29-1 and TRBJ1-1; D is ambiguous. This CDR3 has 13 amino acids. V was clipped by 4 bases and J by 0 bases, with 9 bases between them. Per germline, CDR1 SQVTM and CDR2 ANQGSEA. This CDR3 is CSVAGQVNTEAFF. The CDR3 DNA reads TGCAGCGTTGCAGGTCAGGTGAACACTGAAGCTTTCTTT.

The chain is built from TRBV7-2 and TRBJ1-2, with TRBD1 identical over 7 bases. This CDR3 spans 14 amino acids. Per germline, CDR1 SGHTA and CDR2 FQGNSA. V lost 2 bases, J lost 9 bases, and 9 bases stayed unmatched. In DNA, the CDR3 is TGTGCCAGCAGCTTAAGACAGGGTTATCTCCGCTACACCTTC. Encoded protein: CASSLRQGYLRYTF.

The CDR3 nucleotides read TGTGCCAGCAGCGTAGGTCTAGGGGGCTTCTCTGAAGCTTTCTTT. It is translated as CASSVGLGGFSEAFF. The V gene is TRBV9, the J gene TRBJ1-1, with 7 bases aligning to TRBD1. Germline-derived CDR1 and CDR2 are SGDLS and YYNGEE. This CDR3 comprises 15 residues. V lost 0 bases and J lost 6; bases outside the gene matches: 8.

J is TRBJ2-4 and V is TRBV2; the match to TRBD1 covers 11 bases. Looked up from germline, CDR1 is SNHLY and CDR2 is FYNNEI. With V trimmed by 6 bases and J by 7 bases, 2 bases remained unmatched. The CDR3 spans 13 residues. The CDR3 DNA follows: TGTGCCAGCAGCGGACAGGGGGCGAACATTCAGTACTTC. This encodes CASSGQGANIQYF.

Of note for this clonotype: At one boundary the junction diverges from the germline segment, which might be a read error. The CDR3 DNA follows: TGTGCCAGCAGCCAAGCCAGGGGGAACTCTGAAGCTTTCTTT. This sequence encodes CASSQARGNSEAFF. This sequence joins TRBV3-1 and TRBJ1-1; 7 positions match TRBD1. CDR1 is LGHDT and CDR2 is YNNKEL in the germline V gene (reference sequence). The CDR3 runs to 14 residues.

The chain combines TRBV5-1 with TRBJ2-7; D tentatively fits TRBD1 or TRBD2 (6 bases each). Germline assignment: CDR1 SGHRS and CDR2 YFSETQ. The V end was cut by 8 bases, the J end by 2 bases, with 14 bases between. The CDR3 extends over 13 amino acids. This chain's CDR3 is CASRGGGPYEQYF. The CDR3 coding sequence is TGCGCCAGTCGTGGAGGGGGGCCCTACGAGCAGTACTTC.

Ten or more counts support this clonotype. The chain carries TRBV20-1 and TRBJ1-5; D is unclear. V gave up 0 bases and J gave up 3 bases, with 12 bases separating them. The CDR3 extends over 15 amino acids. Germline V gene data show CDR1 as DFQATT and CDR2 as SNEGSKA (reference sequence). The CDR3 region has the DNA TGCAGTGCTAGAGATATTGGGAGGACCAATCAGCCCCAGCATTTT. It translates to CSARDIGRTNQPQHF.

This clonotype was seen only a few times. The chain uses TRBV7-9 and TRBJ2-2; D might be TRBD2 (5 bases). The V gene lost 0 bases and the J gene lost 3 bases, with 8 bases spanning the gap. The CDR3 contains 15 residues. Germline-derived CDR1 and CDR2 are SEHNR and FQNEAQ (reference sequence). The CDR3: CASSLAAGDTGELFF. The DNA for the CDR3 is TGTGCCAGCAGCTTAGCGGCCGGGGACACCGGGGAGCTGTTTTTT.

As regards this clonotype: Since a much larger clone is just one base distant, this may be a read error. CDR3 in DNA: TGCAGCGTTGAGAGGGGACTAGCAGGGGGAAATGAGCAGTTCTTC. It encodes CSVERGLAGGNEQFF. The chain is built from TRBV29-1 and TRBJ2-1, with 9 bases identical to TRBD2. The V segment lost 3 bases and the J segment 7 bases; nucleotides outside the gene matches: 10. The CDR3 has 15 amino acids. Germline CDR1 is SQVTM and CDR2 is ANQGSEA.

In this sample, this clonotype turned up many times. V usage is TRBV19 and J usage is TRBJ1-5, with D possibly matching TRBD1 (6 bases). There are 15 residues in the CDR3. Germline V lookup: CDR1 LNHDA, CDR2 SQIVND (reference sequence). The CDR3 DNA is TGTGCAACAGGGAGGCCAGGGATGTTTACTCAGCCCCAGCATTTT. Translated, it gives CATGRPGMFTQPQHF.

V gene TRBV19 combines with J gene TRBJ2-1; D assignment may be TRBD1 or TRBD2 (5 bases each). This CDR3 is 14 amino acids long. V was clipped by 10 bases and J by 8 bases, with 21 bases between them. In germline, CDR1 is LNHDA, CDR2 SQIVND (reference sequence). The CDR3 sequence: CATNSLARDHEQFF. The CDR3 DNA reads TGTGCCACCAACAGCCTAGCTCGGGACCATGAGCAGTTCTTC.

This clonotype was picked up one time. This chain links TRBV11-1 with TRBJ2-1; TRBD2 aligns across 7 bases. This CDR3 has 14 residues. Unmatched junction bases numbered 16, after V lost 5 bases and J lost 15 bases. The germline CDR1 and CDR2 sequences are SGHAT and FQDESV (reference sequence). DNA for the CDR3: TGTGCCAGCAGCCAAGGCTCCGGGGGGTTTTTCTCGTTCTTC. The encoded protein is CASSQGSGGFFSFF. Variable domain in full (rest from reference TRBV11-1 and TRBJ2-1): EAEVAQSPRYKITEKSQAVAFWCDPISGHATLYWYRQILGQGPELLVQFQDESVVDDSQLPKDRFSAERLKGVDSTLKIQPAELGDSAMYLCASSQGSGGFFSFFGPGTRLTVL.